This TCR beta chain was obtained from a study of T cells in Graves' hyperthyroidism and ophthalmopathy. The CDR3 is made up of 13 amino acids. Trimming cost V 3 bases and J 7 bases, with 11 bases left between them. Germline CDR1 reads MRHNA; CDR2 reads SNTAGT. Amplification targeted TCR beta CDR3 regions from RNA transcripts. The HTBI set primed first-round TCR CDR3 RT-PCR. TCRdb itself ran the multiplex PCR reads through MiXCR, one entry per CDR3 protein. The sample lists some 720,000 distinct CDR3 sequences; roughly 17% were seen once. The chain employs TRBV6-4 and TRBJ2-3; D is perhaps TRBD1 (6 bases). The sample comprised blood. The clonotype comes from a man younger than 35 with Graves' hyperthyroidism. The CDR3 reads CASSEIQGNTQYF. For the CDR3, the DNA is TGTGCCAGCAGTGAAATCCAGGGGAATACGCAGTATTTT.